The entry below describes one T cell receptor (beta chain). Its antigen remains unidentified. These data belong to a study of cytomegalovirus exposure and HLA in healthy donors. Study-wide results and limits: Among TCR beta chains, those listed as cytomegalovirus-associated numbered roughly 150.

The ends were cut back, 5 bases at V and 4 bases at J, with 16 bases in the middle. The length of the CDR3 is 15 residues. From germline, CDR1 is LGHNT and CDR2 FRNRAP. Use of 60 Vbeta and 13 Jbeta primers characterized the PCR. Clones were sequenced by immunoSEQ multiplex PCR, and TCRdb holds only the in-frame ones, with some missing. The data hold around 39,000 clones, with approximately 60% observed a single time. Input material: PBMCs. The chain recombines TRBV12-5 with TRBJ2-3, with D tentatively TRBD2 (7 bases). The sequence came from a human donor in good health. The DNA for the CDR3 is TGTGCTAGTGGTCCTCTAGGGGGGGGACCAGATACGCAGTATTTT. Its translation: CASGPLGGGPDTQYF.